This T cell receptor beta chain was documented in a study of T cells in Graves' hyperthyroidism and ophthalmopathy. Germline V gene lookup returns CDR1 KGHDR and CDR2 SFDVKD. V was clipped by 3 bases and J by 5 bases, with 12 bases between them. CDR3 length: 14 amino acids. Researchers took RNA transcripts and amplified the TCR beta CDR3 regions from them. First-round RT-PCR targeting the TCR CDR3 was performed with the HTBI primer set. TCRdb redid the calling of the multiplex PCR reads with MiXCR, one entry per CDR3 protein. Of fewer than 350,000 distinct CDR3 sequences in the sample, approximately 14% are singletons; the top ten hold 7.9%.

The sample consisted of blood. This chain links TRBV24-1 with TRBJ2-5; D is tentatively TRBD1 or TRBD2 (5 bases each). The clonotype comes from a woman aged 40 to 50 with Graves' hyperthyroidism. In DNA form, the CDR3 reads TGTGCCACCAGTGATGCGCAGGGCGGGGAGACCCAGTACTTC. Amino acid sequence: CATSDAQGGETQYF.